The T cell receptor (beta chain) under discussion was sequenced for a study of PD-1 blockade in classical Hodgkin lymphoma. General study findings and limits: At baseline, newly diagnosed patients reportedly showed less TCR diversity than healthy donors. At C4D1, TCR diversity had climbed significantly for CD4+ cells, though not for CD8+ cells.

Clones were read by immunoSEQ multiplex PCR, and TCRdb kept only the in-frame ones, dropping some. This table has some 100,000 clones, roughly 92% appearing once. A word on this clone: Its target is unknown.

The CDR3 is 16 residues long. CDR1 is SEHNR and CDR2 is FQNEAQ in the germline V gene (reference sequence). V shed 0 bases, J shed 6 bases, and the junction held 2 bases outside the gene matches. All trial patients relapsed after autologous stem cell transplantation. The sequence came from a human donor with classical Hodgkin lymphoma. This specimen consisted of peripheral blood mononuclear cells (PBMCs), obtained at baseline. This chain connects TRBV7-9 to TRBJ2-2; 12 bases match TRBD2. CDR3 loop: CASSLALAGGPGELFF. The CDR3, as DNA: TGTGCCAGCAGCTTAGCGCTAGCGGGAGGGCCCGGGGAGCTGTTTTTT.